This T cell receptor (beta chain) was recorded in a study of control samples from healthy donors and cancer patients. The germline V gene encodes CDR1 ENHRY and CDR2 SYGVKD. V was trimmed by 6 bases and J by 3 bases, leaving 27 bases between them. The CDR3 totals 19 residues. Profiled with immunoSEQ multiplex PCR; TCRdb holds only in-frame clones, not every one. Of 130,000 or so clones in the sample, 87% are singletons; the top ten hold around 10%. V is TRBV10-3 and J is TRBJ2-1, with D perhaps TRBD1 or TRBD2 (8 bases each). This TCR was sampled from a man aged 30 to 39 in good health. Specimen: blood. The CDR3 bases are TGTGCCATCAGCCAACAGGGGGTCCATATTAGCGGGATCTACAATGAGCAGTTCTTC. Translated: CAISQQGVHISGIYNEQFF.